These 18 T cell receptor beta chains were sequenced from one sample in a study of OX40 agonist ivuxolimab in advanced cancers. The repertoire was sequenced with immunoSEQ multiplex PCR; TCRdb's copy has only in-frame clones and lacks some. Among 75,000 to 100,000 clones listed, 92% were seen once. This sample comprised CD4+ or CD8+ T cells sorted from blood, obtained in a trial of the OX40 agonist ivuxolimab. These receptors originate from an adult with an advanced solid tumor such as melanoma, head and neck, liver or kidney cancer.

A single count supports this clone. The V gene is TRBV7-8, the J gene TRBJ2-7; D is possibly TRBD2 (5 bases). Trimming left V 1 base short and J 5 bases short, with 15 bases between. CDR3 size: 15 residues. CDR1 and CDR2 (germline): SGHVS, FQNEAQ. The CDR3 region is CASSLERGPRHEQYF. The CDR3 region has the DNA TGTGCCAGCAGCTTAGAGAGAGGGCCTCGCCACGAGCAGTACTTC.

This chain connects TRBV13 to TRBJ2-7, with TRBD2 identical over 8 bases. Germline CDR1 is PRHDT and CDR2 is FYEKMQ (reference sequence). After removal of 4 bases from V and 2 bases from J, the junction contained 10 bases not matched to a gene. This CDR3 has 16 residues. CDR3 amino acids: CASSSAGGSGTYEQYF. Written as DNA, the CDR3 is TGTGCCAGCAGCTCAGCCGGGGGTAGCGGGACCTACGAGCAGTACTTC.

The V gene is TRBV5-1, the J gene TRBJ2-7; possibly TRBD1 or TRBD2 for D (5 bases each). The length of the CDR3 is 15 residues. V lost 0 bases and J lost 4, with 14 bases in between. Germline V gene sequence: CDR1 SGHRS, CDR2 YFSETQ. The CDR3 loop reads CASSLDWGSGYEQYF. The CDR3, as DNA: TGCGCCAGCAGCTTGGATTGGGGCAGCGGTTACGAGCAGTACTTC.

This clone has only a few counts. The chain links TRBV4-1 to TRBJ2-7; no clear D gene. With 1 base removed from V and 6 bases from J, the gap between germline ends came to 4 bases. The CDR3 has 11 residues. Germline lookup yields CDR1 MGHRA and CDR2 YSYEKL. CDR3: CASSQGPEQYF. CDR3 sequence (DNA): TGCGCCAGCAGCCAAGGACCCGAGCAGTACTTC.

V and J are TRBV7-8 and TRBJ1-1, with D tentatively TRBD1 (6 bases). CDR1 and CDR2 (germline): SGHVS, FQNEAQ. The CDR3 spans 14 residues. With 5 bases removed from V and 0 bases from J, the gap between germline ends came to 10 bases. Here the CDR3 reads CASSPGAMNTEAFF. The CDR3 bases are TGTGCCAGCAGCCCGGGGGCCATGAACACTGAAGCTTTCTTT.

The chain links TRBV7-9 to TRBJ2-1; D uncertain. Germline V lookup: CDR1 SEHNR, CDR2 FQNEAQ (reference sequence). The CDR3 has 11 amino acids. The V and J ends lost 5 bases and 2 bases respectively, with 1 base between them. The CDR3 nucleotides are TGTGCCAGCAGCCCCTACAATGAGCAGTTCTTC. Translating it yields CASSPYNEQFF.

V gene TRBV27 combines with J gene TRBJ2-2, with TRBD1 matching over 9 bases. The ends lost 0 bases at V and 5 bases at J; junction bases unmatched: 4. Looked up from germline, CDR1 is MNHEY and CDR2 is SMNVEV (reference sequence). This CDR3 has 16 amino acids. The CDR3 reads CASSLSGTGITGELFF. CDR3 in DNA: TGTGCCAGCAGTTTATCCGGGACAGGGATTACCGGGGAGCTGTTTTTT.

The chain combines TRBV29-1 with TRBJ2-6; D might be TRBD1 (6 bases). CDR3 length: 13 residues. Germline values: CDR1 SQVTM, CDR2 ANQGSEA. Trimming stripped 6 bases from V and 4 bases from J, with 10 bases between. CDR3 protein: CSVQGRGANVLTF. CDR3 nucleotide sequence: TGCAGCGTCCAGGGGAGAGGGGCCAACGTCCTGACTTTC.

This clone was seen just once. This chain uses TRBV27 with TRBJ1-4; 7 nucleotides line up with TRBD1. The V gene's germline CDR1 is MNHEY and CDR2 SMNVEV (reference sequence). V gave up 2 bases and J gave up 8 bases; unmatched junction bases: 8. CDR3 length: 15 amino acids. The CDR3 DNA reads TGTGCCAGCAGTTTAATGGGGACAGAGCAAGAAAAACTGTTTTTT. Its protein is CASSLMGTEQEKLFF. Full variable domain (rest looked up from reference TRBV27 and TRBJ1-4): EAQVTQNPRYLITVTGKKLTVTCSQNMNHEYMSWYRQDPGLGLRQIYYSMNVEVTDKGDVPEGYKVSRKEKRNFPLILESPSPNQTSLYFCASSLMGTEQEKLFFGSGTQLSVL.

The chain has TRBV28 and TRBJ1-1, with a possible D match to TRBD1 (5 bases). Trimming shortened V by 6 bases and J by 5 bases, and 10 bases separated the two germline ends. CDR3 length: 12 residues. Germline V gene sequence: CDR1 MDHEN, CDR2 SYDVKM. CDR3 residues: CASRQGVTEAFF. CDR3 bases: TGTGCCAGCAGACAAGGGGTGACTGAAGCTTTCTTT.

The chain links TRBV29-1 to TRBJ2-7; D possibly corresponds to TRBD2 (5 bases). CDR1 and CDR2 (germline): SQVTM, ANQGSEA. This CDR3 has 11 residues. The CDR3 sequence: CSFLRGYEQYF. The DNA of the CDR3 is TGCAGTTTCCTTCGGGGCTACGAGCAGTACTTC.

This clone has only one observation. The chain carries TRBV9 and TRBJ2-5; D gene unclear. Trimming cost V 4 bases and J 4 bases, with 23 bases left between them. The germline CDR1 and CDR2 sequences are SGDLS and YYNGEE. The CDR3 is 17 residues long. The CDR3, as DNA: TGTGCCAGCAGCCCCCGTGGGTCAGCGTCGGTGTTAGAGACCCAGTACTTC. This sequence encodes CASSPRGSASVLETQYF.

This chain connects TRBV2 to TRBJ1-4; TRBD1 might be the D (5 bases). CDR1 is SNHLY and CDR2 is FYNNEI in the germline V gene. V was pared by 6 bases and J by 6 bases, with 14 bases between. The CDR3 extends over 14 amino acids. Here the CDR3 DNA reads TGTGCCAGCAGGACCGGGACCGGTGATGAAAAACTGTTTTTT. Amino acid sequence: CASRTGTGDEKLFF.

The rearrangement joins TRBV7-9 to TRBJ2-7, with D uncertain. Trimming took 5 bases from V and 3 from J, leaving 11 bases between them. Germline loops: CDR1 SEHNR, CDR2 FQNEAQ (reference sequence). This CDR3 region has 13 residues. In nucleotides, the CDR3 is TGTGCCAGCAGCAACGACGGGCTCTACGAGCAGTACTTC. Translation: CASSNDGLYEQYF.

In DNA, the CDR3 is TGCGCCAGCAGCCAAGTCAGGACAGGGAACACGGCGCTCTACGAGCAGTACTTC. Encoded protein: CASSQVRTGNTALYEQYF. The chain couples TRBV4-1 to TRBJ2-7; 8 positions match TRBD1. The CDR3 is 18 residues long. Per the germline V gene, CDR1 is MGHRA and CDR2 is YSYEKL. V gave up 1 base and J gave up 3 bases; unmatched junction bases: 14.

The chain couples TRBV7-2 to TRBJ2-7, with D maybe TRBD1 (6 bases). Trimming pared 1 base from V and 0 bases from J, leaving 16 bases between. Germline loops: CDR1 SGHTA, CDR2 FQGNSA. The CDR3 length is 17 residues. CDR3 sequence: CASSLGYPRGSSYEQYF. The DNA of the CDR3 is TGTGCCAGCAGCTTAGGTTATCCCAGGGGAAGCTCCTACGAGCAGTACTTC.

This clone was counted once. V usage is TRBV5-8 and J usage is TRBJ1-4; D uncertain. Germline CDR1 and CDR2: SGHTS and YDEGEE. The V gene lost 2 bases and the J gene lost 8 bases, with 7 bases spanning the gap. The CDR3 loop spans 12 amino acids. CDR3: CASSFEGEKLFF. The CDR3, as DNA: TGTGCCAGCAGCTTTGAAGGCGAAAAACTGTTTTTT.

The genes are TRBV9 and TRBJ1-5; the D gene is possibly TRBD1 (5 bases). Germline values: CDR1 SGDLS, CDR2 YYNGEE. This CDR3 is 15 amino acids long. Trimming cost V 0 bases and J 4 bases, with 11 bases left between them. The CDR3 loop is CASSVGDGLNQPQHF. The CDR3 nucleotides are TGTGCCAGCAGCGTAGGGGACGGGCTTAATCAGCCCCAGCATTTT.